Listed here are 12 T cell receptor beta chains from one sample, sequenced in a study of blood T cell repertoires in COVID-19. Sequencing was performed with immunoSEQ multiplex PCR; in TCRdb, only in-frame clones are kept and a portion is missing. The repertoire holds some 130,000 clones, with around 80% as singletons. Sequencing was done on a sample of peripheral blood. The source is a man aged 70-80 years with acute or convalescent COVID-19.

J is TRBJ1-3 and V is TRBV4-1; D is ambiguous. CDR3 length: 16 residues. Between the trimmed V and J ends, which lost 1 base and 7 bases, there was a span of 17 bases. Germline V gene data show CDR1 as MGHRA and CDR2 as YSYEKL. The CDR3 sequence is CASSQGGGGYGNTIYF. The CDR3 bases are TGCGCCAGCAGCCAAGGGGGTGGCGGGTACGGGAACACCATATATTTT.

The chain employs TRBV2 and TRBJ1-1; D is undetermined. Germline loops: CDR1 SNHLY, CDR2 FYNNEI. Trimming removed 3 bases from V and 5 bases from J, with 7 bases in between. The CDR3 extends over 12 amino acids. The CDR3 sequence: CASSDGYTEAFF. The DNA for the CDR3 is TGTGCCAGCAGTGACGGGTATACTGAAGCTTTCTTT.

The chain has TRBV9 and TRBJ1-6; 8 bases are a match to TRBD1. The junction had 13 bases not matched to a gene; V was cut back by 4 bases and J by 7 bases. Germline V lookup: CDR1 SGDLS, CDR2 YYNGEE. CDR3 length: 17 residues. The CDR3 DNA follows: TGTGCCAGCAGCCCTGGGACAGGAGCTAACGGGAATTCACCCCTCCACTTT. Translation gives CASSPGTGANGNSPLHF.

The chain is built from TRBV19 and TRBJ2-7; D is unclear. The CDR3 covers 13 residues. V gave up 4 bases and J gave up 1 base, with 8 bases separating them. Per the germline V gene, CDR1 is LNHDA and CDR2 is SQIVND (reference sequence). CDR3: CASSTRLSYEQYF. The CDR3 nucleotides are TGTGCCAGTAGTACTCGTCTATCCTACGAGCAGTACTTC.

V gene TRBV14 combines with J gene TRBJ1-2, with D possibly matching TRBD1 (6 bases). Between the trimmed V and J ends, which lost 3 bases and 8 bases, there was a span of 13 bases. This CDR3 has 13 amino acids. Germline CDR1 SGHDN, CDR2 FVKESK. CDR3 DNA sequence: TGTGCCAGCAGCCAGGGGGCCGTCTCAGGCTACACCTTC. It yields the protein CASSQGAVSGYTF. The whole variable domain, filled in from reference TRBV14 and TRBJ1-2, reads EAGVTQFPSHSVIEKGQTVTLRCDPISGHDNLYWYRRVMGKEIKFLLHFVKESKQDESGMPNNRFLAERTGGTYSTLKVQPAELEDSGVYFCASSQGAVSGYTFGSGTRLTVV.

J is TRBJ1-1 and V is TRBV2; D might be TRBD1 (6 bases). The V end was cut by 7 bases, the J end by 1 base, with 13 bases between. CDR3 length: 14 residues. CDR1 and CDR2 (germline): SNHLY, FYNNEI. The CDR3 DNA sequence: TGTGCCAGCAAATGGTTACAGGGGAACACTGAAGCTTTCTTT. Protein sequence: CASKWLQGNTEAFF.

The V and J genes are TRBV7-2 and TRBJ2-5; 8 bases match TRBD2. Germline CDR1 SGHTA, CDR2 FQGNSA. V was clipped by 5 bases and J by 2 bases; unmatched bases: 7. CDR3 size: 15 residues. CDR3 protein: CASSRPAGGQETQYF. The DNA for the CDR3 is TGTGCCAGCAGCCGGCCGGCGGGGGGTCAAGAGACCCAGTACTTC.

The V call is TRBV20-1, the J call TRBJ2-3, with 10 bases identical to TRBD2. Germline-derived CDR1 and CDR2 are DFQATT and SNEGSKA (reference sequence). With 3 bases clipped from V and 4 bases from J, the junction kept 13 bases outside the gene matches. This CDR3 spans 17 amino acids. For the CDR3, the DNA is TGCAGTGCTAGTCGGCTAGCGGGGGATTATAGTGCAGATACGCAGTATTTT. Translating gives CSASRLAGDYSADTQYF.

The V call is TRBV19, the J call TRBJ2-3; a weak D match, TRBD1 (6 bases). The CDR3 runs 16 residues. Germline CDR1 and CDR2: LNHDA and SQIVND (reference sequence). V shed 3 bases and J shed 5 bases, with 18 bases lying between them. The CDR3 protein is CASSIGGFARGDTQYF. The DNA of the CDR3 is TGTGCCAGTAGTATTGGGGGTTTTGCCAGGGGAGATACGCAGTATTTT. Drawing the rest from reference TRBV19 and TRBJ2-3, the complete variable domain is DGGITQSPKYLFRKEGQNVTLSCEQNLNHDAMYWYRQDPGQGLRLIYYSQIVNDFQKGDIAEGYSVSREKKESFPLTVTSAQKNPTAFYLCASSIGGFARGDTQYFGPGTRLTVL.

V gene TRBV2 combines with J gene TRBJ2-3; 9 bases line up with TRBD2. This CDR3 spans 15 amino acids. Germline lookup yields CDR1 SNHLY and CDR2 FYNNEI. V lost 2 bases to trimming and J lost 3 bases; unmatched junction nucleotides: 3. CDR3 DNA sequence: TGTGCCAGCAGTGAAAGGCGGGGGGGGACAGATACGCAGTATTTT. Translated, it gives CASSERRGGTDTQYF.

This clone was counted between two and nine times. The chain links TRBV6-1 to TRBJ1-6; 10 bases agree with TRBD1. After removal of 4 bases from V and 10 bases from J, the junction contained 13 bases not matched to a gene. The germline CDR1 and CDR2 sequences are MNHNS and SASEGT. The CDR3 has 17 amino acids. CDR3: CASSVSFRTGGASPLHF. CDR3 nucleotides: TGTGCCAGCAGTGTATCTTTTCGGACAGGGGGAGCCTCACCCCTCCACTTT.

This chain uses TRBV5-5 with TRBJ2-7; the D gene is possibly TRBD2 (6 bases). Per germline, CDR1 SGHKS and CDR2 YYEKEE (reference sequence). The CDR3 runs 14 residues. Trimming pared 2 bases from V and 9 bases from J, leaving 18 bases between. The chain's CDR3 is CASSFGTSEVGQYF. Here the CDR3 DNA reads TGTGCCAGCAGCTTCGGGACTTCGGAGGTAGGGCAGTACTTC.